This T cell receptor (beta chain) was obtained from a study of cytomegalovirus exposure and HLA in healthy donors (dated by TCRdb to the late 2010s). Looking at the study overall: A later analysis indicated that the 130 or so validation repertoires were generated on the platform also employed for the approximately 700 repertoires of the first cohort. The study aimed to test whether signatures of past pathogen exposure could be identified by cataloging public T cell receptors. In addition to the first cohort of approximately 670 subjects, a separate validation cohort of approximately 120 different subjects was used. The study combined high-throughput TCR immunosequencing, statistical association of individual TCRs with disease status, and machine learning to predict cytomegalovirus infection status.

With regard to this clone: Its antigen has not been determined. Base qualities are missing; no much larger clone stands one base away.

Broader findings and caveats from the paper: Across donors, most TCR sequences were observed very rarely, whereas some public TCRs were present in many individuals. The authors suggested that the approach could potentially be extended to other disease states and immunological phenotypes. The validation cohort had no HLA typing available for a later analysis, so co-occurrence within that cohort was assessed over all 130 or so repertoires. A later analysis found that TCRs clustered in the first cohort also tended to co-occur in the approximately 120 validation repertoires, with more than 90% of cluster scores above 0. A few of the identified cytomegalovirus-associated TCR beta chains were confirmed in vitro to be specific for cytomegalovirus antigens. The classifier was reported to diagnose cytomegalovirus status with high specificity and sensitivity in both the original and validation cohorts. The study gave a list of more than 150 TCR beta chains associated with cytomegalovirus.

Library prep was done by the immunoSEQ multiplex PCR assay. From the authors' description of their analysis: A statistical classification framework was built to diagnose cytomegalovirus status from the catalog of TCR beta chain sequences. TCRdb holds this immuneACCESS table with in-frame rearrangements only. Some clones are missing; in checked studies, unresolved V genes explain under half, and the rest has no known cause. V and J calls and clone size are given by that table; D and trimming were obtained from the DNA. Counted in this sample were approximately 140,000 clones; around 88% of them appeared once. The top ten clones comprise around 8% of the sample. Donors formed part of the validation cohort, which comprised 120 or so subjects and was distinct from the first cohort of under 850 subjects. The germline ends are 14 bases apart after V is trimmed by 7 bases and J by 4 bases. CDR3 length: 14 amino acids, cysteine to phenylalanine. Only CDR3 DNA is held: 42 bases, read in frame from base 1. The germline V gene (reference sequence) yields LNHDA for CDR1 and SQIVND for CDR2.

The receptor comes from a woman under 30 in good health and CMV-seropositive. The sequence links TRBV19 to TRBJ1-5; no D segment can be confidently identified. The sample comprised PBMCs. The CDR3 amino acid sequence is: CASNSAGGNQPQHF. The DNA is TGTGCCAGTAATTCGGCAGGAGGAAATCAGCCCCAGCATTTT.